The clone carrying this TCR beta chain has just a few counts. Its antigen remains unidentified. This sample is drawn from a study of CD8 T cells in ankylosing spondylitis. Whole-study results and caveats: Researchers report that disease-linked clones proved CD8+ and relatively rare in peripheral blood. Before this, some motif variants had been reported in reactive arthritis synovial fluid and blood. Typical of ankylosing spondylitis blood, it appeared, was a TCR beta motif of fewer than ten highly homologous variants. From matched ankylosing spondylitis synovial fluid, disease-linked clones were reportedly recovered at significantly enriched levels.

Quantitative molecular-barcoded 5'-RACE generated the TCR beta libraries. TCRdb re-called the 5' RACE reads through MiXCR, storing one row per CDR3 protein. The table lists 350,000 to 550,000 distinct CDR3 sequences, roughly 26% of them singletons. The CDR3 consists of 14 residues. V was cut by 6 bases and J by 4 bases, with 12 bases left in between. The germline V gene has CDR1 LNHNV and CDR2 YYDKDF (reference sequence). V gene TRBV15 combines with J gene TRBJ1-4, with TRBD1 as a possible D gene (6 bases). Material for sequencing was blood, either unsorted or a sorted T cell fraction (not recorded which). The receptor's source is a male donor with ankylosing spondylitis. CDR3 in amino acids: CATREGTSNEKLFF. The CDR3, as DNA: TGTGCCACCAGAGAGGGGACAAGTAATGAAAAACTGTTTTTT.